This passage covers 8 T cell receptor beta chains from one sample sequenced in a study of cytotoxic CD8 clonotypes in ibrutinib-treated CLL. This table comes from immunoSEQ multiplex PCR, and its TCRdb copy is limited to in-frame clones, with some not included. The sample has about 160,000 clones; about 80% are singletons. The source was PBMCs, collected after 12 months of ibrutinib treatment. The receptor set was obtained from a human donor with chronic lymphocytic leukemia.

DNA of the CDR3: TGTGCCAGCAGGGATATCCGGGACAGTCGCACTAACTATGGCTACACCTTC. Translating it yields CASRDIRDSRTNYGYTF. This rearrangement joins TRBV28 to TRBJ1-2, with 7 bases fitting TRBD1. Germline loops: CDR1 MDHEN, CDR2 SYDVKM. The CDR3 extends over 17 amino acids. The junction had 13 bases not matched to a gene; V was cut back by 6 bases and J by 0 bases.

This chain joins TRBV28 and TRBJ2-2, with D possibly being TRBD1 or TRBD2 (5 bases each). The germline CDR1 and CDR2 sequences are MDHEN and SYDVKM. The germline V and J ends were trimmed by 3 bases and 4 bases, with 9 bases remaining between them. The CDR3 contains 14 residues. The CDR3 bases are TGTGCCAGCAGTTTTTCCGGGACCACCGGGGAGCTGTTTTTT. It translates to CASSFSGTTGELFF.

This clone was seen only once. V gene TRBV18 combines with J gene TRBJ1-2; no clear D gene. The CDR3 consists of 15 residues. Per germline, CDR1 KGHSH and CDR2 LQKENI. V lost 6 bases and J 0 bases, leaving 14 bases between the germline ends. CDR3 sequence (DNA): TGTGCCAGCTCGCCCCTGCCGGATACTAACTATGGCTACACCTTC. Encoded protein: CASSPLPDTNYGYTF.

The chain employs TRBV7-2 and TRBJ2-7; D not certain. Germline V lookup: CDR1 SGHTA, CDR2 FQGNSA. V lost 2 bases to trimming and J lost 4 bases, with 3 bases between them. CDR3 length: 11 residues. Here the CDR3 DNA reads TGTGCCAGCAGCTTATGGTACGAGCAGTACTTC. This translates into CASSLWYEQYF.

CDR3 sequence reads: CASSPGNPGASNQPQHF. CDR3 coding DNA: TGTGCCAGCAGCCCGGGGAACCCGGGGGCCTCTAATCAGCCCCAGCATTTT. V is TRBV5-4 and J is TRBJ1-5; weak D call: TRBD1 (6 bases). Germline-derived CDR1 and CDR2 are SGHNT and YYREEE (reference sequence). This CDR3 spans 17 amino acids. The V gene lost 4 bases and the J gene lost 4 bases, with 21 bases spanning the gap.

The chain employs TRBV19 and TRBJ2-7; the D call may be TRBD1 or TRBD2 (6 bases each). V was trimmed by 3 bases and J by 2 bases, leaving 11 bases between them. CDR3 length: 14 residues. CDR1 and CDR2 (germline): LNHDA, SQIVND (reference sequence). The CDR3 spells CASSIKEGAYEQYF. The DNA for the CDR3 is TGTGCCAGTAGTATTAAGGAGGGGGCCTACGAGCAGTACTTC.

J is TRBJ1-2 and V is TRBV20-1; D call uncertain. CDR3 length: 10 residues. V lost 3 bases and J lost 3, with 2 bases in between. The germline V gene has CDR1 DFQATT and CDR2 SNEGSKA (reference sequence). CDR3 sequence: CSASDYGYTF. The DNA of the CDR3 is TGCAGTGCTAGCGACTATGGCTACACCTTC.

The chain carries TRBV27 and TRBJ1-2, with D perhaps matching TRBD1 (6 bases). Trimming cost V 5 bases and J 4 bases, with 20 bases left between them. CDR3 length equals 16 residues. From germline, CDR1 is MNHEY and CDR2 SMNVEV (reference sequence). DNA of the CDR3: TGTGCCAGCAGTCAAACCCTAGGGGGGGTGGGCTATGGCTACACCTTC. Translating it yields CASSQTLGGVGYGYTF.